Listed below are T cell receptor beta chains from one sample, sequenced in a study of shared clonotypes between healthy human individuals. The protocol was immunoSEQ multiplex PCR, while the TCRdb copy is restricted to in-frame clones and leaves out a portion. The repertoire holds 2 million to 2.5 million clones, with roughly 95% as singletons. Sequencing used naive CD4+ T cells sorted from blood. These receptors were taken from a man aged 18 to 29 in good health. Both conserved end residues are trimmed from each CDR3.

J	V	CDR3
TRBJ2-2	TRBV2	ASEYSGELF
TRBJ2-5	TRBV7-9	ASSLAGLETQY
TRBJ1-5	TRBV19	ASSDTGDSNQPQH
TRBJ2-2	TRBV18	ASSPRSGELF
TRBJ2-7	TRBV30	AWRVRTGVTYEQY
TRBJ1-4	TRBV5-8	ASSPPPGHLANEKLF
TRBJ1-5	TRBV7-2	ASSLVGVYSNQPQH
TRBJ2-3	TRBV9	ASSSSITDTQY
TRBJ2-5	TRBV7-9	ASSRIEGLQETQY
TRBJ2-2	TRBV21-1	ASSKAKTSVNTGELF
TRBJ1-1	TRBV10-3	AISVGTGAEAF
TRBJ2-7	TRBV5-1	ASSFDQQPPYEQY
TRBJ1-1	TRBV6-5	ASREDRRNTEAF
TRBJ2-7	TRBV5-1	ASSILSGASYEQY
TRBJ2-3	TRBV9	ASSVDLAGGHPSDTQY
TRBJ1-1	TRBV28	ASRRDRGRWTEAF
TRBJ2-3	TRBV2	ASGVEDTQY
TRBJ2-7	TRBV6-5	ASSRSGQGLY
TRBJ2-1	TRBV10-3	ATLGGLYNEQF
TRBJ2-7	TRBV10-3	AIKNQGKDIEQY
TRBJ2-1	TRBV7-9	ASSLGQGPMDEQF
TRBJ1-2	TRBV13	ASSLGPSGYT
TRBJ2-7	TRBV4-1	ASSFGTASSYEQY
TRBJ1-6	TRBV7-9	ASSLSVTSSYNSPLH
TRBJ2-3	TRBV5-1	ASSSGTFTDTQY
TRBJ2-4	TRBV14	ASSQGLSTAKNIQY
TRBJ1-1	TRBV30	AWSVGRTGGTEAF
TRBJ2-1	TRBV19	ASRSDPSANEQF
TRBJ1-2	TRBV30	AWSEGANYGYT
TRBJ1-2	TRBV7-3	ASSLTAGGNGYT
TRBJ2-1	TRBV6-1	ASERGDTYNEQF
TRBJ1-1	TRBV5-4	ASSRTGFTEAF
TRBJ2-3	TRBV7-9	ASWGRSTDTQY
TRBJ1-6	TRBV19	ASNDRDLDNSPLH
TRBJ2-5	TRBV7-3	ASSPGPSPETQY
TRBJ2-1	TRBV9	ASSVDAGSLWTYNEQF
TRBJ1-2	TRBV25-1	ASSETGGPSYGYT
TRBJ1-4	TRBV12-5	ASGLTGGNGKLF
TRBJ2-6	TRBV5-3	ARSLGQSCSGANVLT
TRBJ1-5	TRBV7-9	ASSHDGGPSNQPQH
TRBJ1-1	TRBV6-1	ASSGQVNTEAF
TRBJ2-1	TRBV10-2	ASREGLIEQF
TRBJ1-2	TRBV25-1	ASSEYPGFYGYT
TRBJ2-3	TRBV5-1	ASSLGTPSTDTQY
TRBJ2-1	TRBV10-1	ASSDGGSRYNEQF
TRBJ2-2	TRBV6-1	ASSVSLAGGTGELF
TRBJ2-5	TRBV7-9	ASSLVGQQETQY
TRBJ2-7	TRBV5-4	ASSDGLAASYEQY
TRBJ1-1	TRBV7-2	ASSALWKVNTEAF
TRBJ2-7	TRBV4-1	ASSHDRGYEQY
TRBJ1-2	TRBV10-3	AISLDGLRYGYT
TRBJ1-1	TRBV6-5	ASTGTGGETEAF
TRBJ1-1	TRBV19	ATSGRLEAF